The 15 T cell receptor beta chains listed next were all sequenced from one sample in a study of Ad26.COV2.S vaccination and SARS-CoV-2 variants. Libraries were prepared by immunoSEQ multiplex PCR; TCRdb keeps only in-frame clonotypes and omits some of them. The data hold over 400,000 clones, with about 92% observed a single time. The sample's treatment: over 15 received Ad26.COV2.S at low or high dose, single or two shots; about 5 received placebo; per-sample allocation not given. Following the first vaccine or placebo injection, samples were taken on day 63. The sequencing used peripheral blood, collected in a trial of Ad26.COV2.S vaccine versus placebo. These receptors were taken from a person aged 18 to 65 who received the Ad26.COV2.S COVID-19 vaccine or a placebo.

This sequence joins TRBV14 and TRBJ2-3; no reliable D call. Germline assignment: CDR1 SGHDN and CDR2 FVKESK. V was pared by 0 bases and J by 2 bases, with 12 bases between. The CDR3 has 16 residues. DNA of the CDR3: TGTGCCAGCAGCCAAGATGTACGAATTCTCACAGATACGCAGTATTTT. Protein: CASSQDVRILTDTQYF. Full variable domain (rest looked up from reference TRBV14 and TRBJ2-3): EAGVTQFPSHSVIEKGQTVTLRCDPISGHDNLYWYRRVMGKEIKFLLHFVKESKQDESGMPNNRFLAERTGGTYSTLKVQPAELEDSGVYFCASSQDVRILTDTQYFGPGTRLTVL.

The J gene is TRBJ2-2, the V gene TRBV27; 7 positions match TRBD2. Germline values: CDR1 MNHEY, CDR2 SMNVEV (reference sequence). Germline trimming cut 7 bases from V and 5 bases from J; bases unmatched to any gene: 7. This CDR3 is 14 amino acids long. This chain's CDR3 is CASTGGSRTGELFF. The DNA of the CDR3 is TGTGCCAGCACGGGCGGGAGTCGAACCGGGGAGCTGTTTTTT.

Concerning this clone: An end of the junction differs from the germline gene, which may be a read error. The chain recombines TRBV2 with TRBJ2-7; D tentatively reads TRBD1 or TRBD2 (5 bases each). CDR1 and CDR2 (germline): SNHLY, FYNNEI. The CDR3 consists of 15 residues. This chain's CDR3 is CASREGTVSSYEQYF. The CDR3 DNA follows: TGTGCCAGCAGGGAAGGGACGGTGAGCTCCTACGAGCAGTACTTC.

The V and J genes are TRBV4-2 and TRBJ1-6; unclear D gene. This CDR3 spans 11 amino acids. V was clipped by 1 base and J by 10 bases, with 2 bases between them. Per germline, CDR1 LGHNA and CDR2 YNFKEQ. This chain's CDR3 is CASSQGSPLHF. CDR3 in DNA: TGTGCCAGCAGCCAAGGATCACCCCTCCACTTT.

This clone was seen only once. V is TRBV7-6 and J is TRBJ2-2, with D maybe TRBD2 (6 bases). Germline V gene data show CDR1 as SGHVS and CDR2 as FNYEAQ. CDR3 size: 15 residues. V was trimmed by 4 bases and J by 7 bases, leaving 16 bases between them. In DNA form, the CDR3 reads TGTGCCAGCAGCTCGCTGGCGGAGGGGTTCGGGGAGCTGTTTTTT. Encoded protein: CASSSLAEGFGELFF.

The chain uses TRBV19 and TRBJ2-7; 8 nucleotides line up with TRBD1. Trimming at V came to 6 bases and at J to 3 bases, leaving 7 bases not matched to a gene. CDR1 is LNHDA and CDR2 is SQIVND in the germline V gene (reference sequence). The CDR3 length is 14 residues. The CDR3 DNA sequence: TGTGCCAGTAGACCCGGACAGGGAGACTACGAGCAGTACTTC. It encodes CASRPGQGDYEQYF.

The CDR3 loop reads CASSRGDRAAGYTF. The DNA for the CDR3 is TGCGCCAGCAGCCGGGGGGACAGGGCTGCTGGCTACACCTTC. This chain links TRBV5-1 with TRBJ1-2, with 9 bases that match TRBD1. The CDR3 is 14 amino acids. Looked up from germline, CDR1 is SGHRS and CDR2 is YFSETQ. The J segment lost 7 bases and the V segment lost 4 bases, leaving 8 bases of the junction unmatched.

This chain connects TRBV7-2 to TRBJ2-7, with 15 bases lining up with TRBD2. The CDR3 is made up of 16 amino acids. After removal of 3 bases from V and 6 bases from J, the junction contained 6 bases not matched to a gene. Looked up from germline, CDR1 is SGHTA and CDR2 is FQGNSA. CDR3 DNA sequence: TGTGCCAGCAGCTTCGGACTAGCGGGAGGGGAGGCCGAGCAGTACTTC. Its protein product is CASSFGLAGGEAEQYF.

The chain couples TRBV6-2 or TRBV6-3 to TRBJ2-1; 10 bases fit TRBD2. This CDR3 region has 17 residues. V lost 2 bases and J lost 1; bases outside the gene matches: 5. The germline V gene encodes CDR1 MNHEY and CDR2 SVGEGT. This CDR3 is CASSYTHSGGSYNEQFF. DNA for the CDR3: TGTGCCAGCAGTTACACACATAGCGGGGGGTCCTACAATGAGCAGTTCTTC.

The chain carries TRBV27 and TRBJ1-6; unclear D gene. Germline V gene lookup returns CDR1 MNHEY and CDR2 SMNVEV (reference sequence). V lost 3 bases to trimming and J lost 7 bases, with 10 bases between them. CDR3 size: 14 residues. Here the CDR3 DNA reads TGTGCCAGCAGTTTCCTGGGAACAAATTCACCCCTCCACTTT. Encoded protein: CASSFLGTNSPLHF.

V and J are TRBV7-2 and TRBJ2-1, with D unclear. The germline V and J ends were trimmed by 5 bases and 4 bases, with 12 bases remaining between them. The CDR3 contains 14 residues. Germline CDR1 and CDR2: SGHTA and FQGNSA. The CDR3 nucleotides are TGTGCCAGCAGCAAGTCGCAGGCGTACAATGAGCAGTTCTTC. Translation gives CASSKSQAYNEQFF.

The chain links TRBV6-5 to TRBJ1-2; the D gene is possibly TRBD1 (6 bases). Germline V gene sequence: CDR1 MNHEY, CDR2 SVGAGI. V gave up 2 bases and J gave up 8 bases, with 12 bases separating them. The CDR3 has 13 amino acids. CDR3 region: CASSYTGNKGYTF. In DNA, the CDR3 is TGTGCCAGCAGTTACACAGGGAATAAAGGCTACACCTTC.

The J gene is TRBJ1-1, the V gene TRBV5-1; 9 bases line up with TRBD1. The germline V gene has CDR1 SGHRS and CDR2 YFSETQ. J lost 6 bases, V lost 5 bases, and 14 bases had no gene match. CDR3 length equals 16 residues. CDR3 protein: CASRSRTTGGGSEAFF. Written as DNA, the CDR3 is TGCGCCAGCAGATCACGAACGACAGGGGGAGGATCTGAAGCTTTCTTT.

In this sample, this clone turned up a few times. V and J are TRBV29-1 and TRBJ2-1; 16 nucleotides agree with TRBD2. The J segment lost 5 bases and the V segment lost 6 bases, leaving 10 bases of the junction unmatched. This CDR3 comprises 17 residues. The germline V gene has CDR1 SQVTM and CDR2 ANQGSEA. CDR3 nucleotide sequence: TGCAGCGTCGAGACCGGGACTAGCGGGAGGGAGAACAATGAGCAGTTCTTC. It is translated as CSVETGTSGRENNEQFF.

The rearrangement links TRBV9 to TRBJ1-5; D is ambiguous. CDR1 is SGDLS and CDR2 is YYNGEE in the germline V gene. Trimming removed 4 bases at V and 7 bases at J, with 12 bases between. This CDR3 contains 13 residues. Written as DNA, the CDR3 is TGTGCCAGCAGCCAGACCGCCGGGCAGCCCCAGCATTTT. Its protein product is CASSQTAGQPQHF.